The 13 T cell receptor beta chains below all came from one sample that was sequenced in a study of blood T cell repertoires in COVID-19. Produced via immunoSEQ multiplex PCR; TCRdb's table is partial and in-frame only. Among some 230,000 clones listed, about 80% were seen once. The source material was peripheral blood. The receptors come from a woman aged 60-70 years with acute or convalescent COVID-19.

The chain has TRBV6-5 and TRBJ1-2; 9 bases map to TRBD1. The CDR3 runs 14 residues. The J segment lost 6 bases and the V segment lost 6 bases, leaving 8 bases of the junction unmatched. The germline V gene has CDR1 MNHEY and CDR2 SVGAGI. This CDR3 is CASRSSGTGNGYTF. The CDR3 region has the DNA TGTGCCAGCAGATCTTCCGGGACAGGGAATGGCTACACCTTC.

Here the CDR3 DNA reads TGTGCCAGCCATCAGGACAATTGGAGCAATCAGCCCCAGCATTTT. As protein: CASHQDNWSNQPQHF. J is TRBJ1-5 and V is TRBV2; perhaps TRBD1 as D (5 bases). From germline, CDR1 is SNHLY and CDR2 FYNNEI. Trimming removed 8 bases at V and 1 base at J, with 15 bases between. The CDR3 is made up of 15 amino acids.

CDR3: CASSPTGRGPYNEQFF. The CDR3 DNA sequence: TGTGCCAGCAGCCCGACGGGGCGGGGGCCATACAATGAGCAGTTCTTC. The chain employs TRBV5-6 and TRBJ2-1, with a weak D call TRBD2 (7 bases). The CDR3 sequence is 16 residues long. The germline V and J ends were trimmed by 4 bases and 4 bases, with 18 bases remaining between them. Germline V CDR1 and CDR2: SGHDT, YYEEEE.

The chain recombines TRBV4-3 with TRBJ2-7, with D maybe TRBD1 (5 bases). Germline-derived CDR1 and CDR2 are LGHNA and YSLEER. V was pared by 0 bases and J by 4 bases, with 13 bases between. The CDR3 sequence is 15 residues long. The chain's CDR3 is CASSQESLQGYEQYF. CDR3 nucleotides: TGCGCCAGCAGCCAAGAATCGCTGCAGGGTTACGAGCAGTACTTC.

The rearrangement joins TRBV30 to TRBJ1-4; 8 bases agree with TRBD1. There are 15 residues in the CDR3. CDR1 GTSNPN and CDR2 SVGIG come from the germline V gene (reference sequence). The J segment lost 5 bases and the V segment lost 2 bases, leaving 7 bases of the junction unmatched. The chain's CDR3 is CAWSSPQGANEKLFF. The CDR3 bases are TGTGCCTGGAGTTCCCCCCAGGGGGCGAATGAAAAACTGTTTTTT.

The V gene is TRBV30, the J gene TRBJ1-6, with a tentative D call TRBD1 (6 bases). The CDR3 has 13 residues. In germline, CDR1 is GTSNPN, CDR2 SVGIG (reference sequence). V was clipped by 3 bases and J by 7 bases, with 10 bases between them. CDR3 sequence (DNA): TGTGCCTGGAGCCCCCAGGGGAATTCACCCCTCCACTTT. This translates into CAWSPQGNSPLHF.

The rearrangement joins TRBV15 to TRBJ1-1, with a tentative D call TRBD1 (5 bases). Germline V gene sequence: CDR1 LNHNV, CDR2 YYDKDF (reference sequence). This CDR3 is built from 13 residues. V was cut by 1 base and J by 4 bases, with 7 bases left in between. The CDR3 DNA reads TGTGCCACCAGCAGAGGTGACAGCACTGAAGCTTTCTTT. It encodes CATSRGDSTEAFF.

The gene calls are TRBV6-1 and TRBJ1-4, with D possibly being TRBD1 (6 bases). V lost 0 bases and J lost 1, with 15 bases in between. This CDR3 has 18 amino acids. Germline values: CDR1 MNHNS, CDR2 SASEGT. CDR3 nucleotides: TGTGCCAGCAGTGAAGCGCAAGGGGGGGGTAGAACTAATGAAAAACTGTTTTTT. Its translation: CASSEAQGGGRTNEKLFF.

The chain combines TRBV9 with TRBJ1-2; no definite D call. Between the trimmed V and J ends, which lost 4 bases and 4 bases, there was a span of 17 bases. The CDR3 loop spans 15 amino acids. Germline CDR1 is SGDLS and CDR2 is YYNGEE. CDR3 amino acids: CASSPGEWGAYGYTF. The CDR3 DNA follows: TGTGCCAGCAGCCCGGGAGAATGGGGAGCCTATGGCTACACCTTC.

V and J are TRBV5-1 and TRBJ2-3; 11 bases line up with TRBD1. This CDR3 contains 16 residues. The ends lost 4 bases at V and 2 bases at J; junction bases unmatched: 6. Per germline, CDR1 SGHRS and CDR2 YFSETQ. The CDR3 DNA sequence: TGCGCCAGCAGCACGGACAGGGGGCGCCCCACAGATACGCAGTATTTT. The encoded protein is CASSTDRGRPTDTQYF.

The chain joins TRBV7-2 to TRBJ2-7, with D maybe TRBD2 (7 bases). Germline CDR1 SGHTA, CDR2 FQGNSA. The CDR3 is made up of 17 amino acids. The V end was cut by 2 bases, the J end by 2 bases, with 19 bases between. CDR3 sequence: CASSLSTTGRGTYEQYF. The CDR3 DNA reads TGTGCCAGCAGCTTAAGTACAACGGGGAGGGGGACCTACGAGCAGTACTTC.

The genes are TRBV11-2 and TRBJ2-1; D possibly corresponds to TRBD1 (5 bases). The length of the CDR3 is 15 residues. Germline V CDR1 and CDR2: SGHAT, FQNNGV. V lost 3 bases, J lost 6 bases, and 15 bases lay in between. CDR3 in DNA: TGTGCCAGCAGCTTGGAAGCCAGGGTAGGCAATGAGCAGTTCTTC. Protein: CASSLEARVGNEQFF.

This chain uses TRBV3-1 (or the pseudogene TRBV3-2) with TRBJ1-5; TRBD1 is a possible D gene (6 bases). The germline gives CDR1 LGHDT, CDR2 YNNKEL (reference sequence). Trimming pared 4 bases from V and 4 bases from J, leaving 17 bases between. This CDR3 is 16 amino acids long. The CDR3 bases are TGTGCCAGCAGCCCACAAGGTACAGGGCGAAATCAGCCCCAGCATTTT. Translation: CASSPQGTGRNQPQHF.